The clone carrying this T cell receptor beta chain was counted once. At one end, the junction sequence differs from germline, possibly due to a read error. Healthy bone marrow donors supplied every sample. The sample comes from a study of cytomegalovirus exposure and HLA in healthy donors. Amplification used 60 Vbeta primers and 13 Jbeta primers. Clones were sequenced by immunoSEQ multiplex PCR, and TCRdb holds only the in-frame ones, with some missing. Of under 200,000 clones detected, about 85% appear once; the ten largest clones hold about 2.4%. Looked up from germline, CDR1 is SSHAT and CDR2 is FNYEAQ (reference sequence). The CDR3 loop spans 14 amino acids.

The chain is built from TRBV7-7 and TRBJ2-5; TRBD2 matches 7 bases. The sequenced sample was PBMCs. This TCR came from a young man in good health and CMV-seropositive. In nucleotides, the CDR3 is TGTGCTAGCAGCCCCCGGGGGGTTCAAGAGACCCAGTACTTC. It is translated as CASSPRGVQETQYF.